This is a list of T cell receptor beta chains from one sample in a study of T cell changes during pregnancy in multiple sclerosis. The protocol was immunoSEQ multiplex PCR, while the TCRdb copy is restricted to in-frame clones and leaves out a portion. The data show approximately 72,000 clones, 92% seen once. This specimen was peripheral blood, taken in the first trimester of pregnancy. The receptor source for this set is a female donor in good health, enrolled as a control in a pregnancy study. The CDR3 runs from the conserved cysteine through the conserved F or W. D genes are given only for firm matches. Some rows mark clone size as missing; the rest say once, few, many or name a class of expanded clone.

J gene: TRBJ1-2; D gene: NA; V gene: TRBV2; clone size: NA; CDR3 DNA: TGTGCCAGCAGACCGGACCTTAGAGGGGGCTACACCTTC; CDR3 protein: CASRPDLRGGYTF
J gene: TRBJ2-7; D gene: TRBD2; V gene: TRBV6-5; clone size: NA; CDR3 DNA: TGTGCCAGCAGGCGCGGACTAGCGGGAGACTACGAGCAGTACTTC; CDR3 protein: CASRRGLAGDYEQYF
J gene: TRBJ1-4; D gene: TRBD1; V gene: TRBV2; clone size: NA; CDR3 DNA: TGTGCCAGCTCCAGGGGGGCCAATAATGAAAAACTGTTTTTT; CDR3 protein: CASSRGANNEKLFF
J gene: TRBJ2-7; D gene: TRBD2; V gene: TRBV27; clone size: NA; CDR3 DNA: TGTGCCAGCAGTACCGGGACTACCCATTGGGACGAGCAGTACTTC; CDR3 protein: CASSTGTTHWDEQYF
J gene: TRBJ2-1; D gene: TRBD2; V gene: TRBV5-4; clone size: NA; CDR3 DNA: TGTGCCAGCAGCAATCCTAGCGGGAGCCGTAATGAGCAGTTCTTC; CDR3 protein: CASSNPSGSRNEQFF
J gene: TRBJ2-6; D gene: NA; V gene: TRBV6-5; clone size: NA; CDR3 DNA: TGTGCCAGCAGTTATTCTGGAGGTGGGGCCAACGTCCTGACTTTC; CDR3 protein: CASSYSGGGANVLTF
J gene: TRBJ1-5; D gene: NA; V gene: TRBV7-8; clone size: NA; CDR3 DNA: TGTGCCAGCAGCTTACGCGTGTTCAGCAATCAGCCCCAGCATTTT; CDR3 protein: CASSLRVFSNQPQHF
J gene: TRBJ1-2; D gene: TRBD1; V gene: TRBV27; clone size: NA; CDR3 DNA: TGTGCCAGCAGTTCCACAGGGGGCGGCTATGGCTACACCTTC; CDR3 protein: CASSSTGGGYGYTF
J gene: TRBJ1-5; D gene: NA; V gene: TRBV7-2; clone size: NA; CDR3 DNA: TGTGCCAGCAGCTTAGAGCGGGGGGTGACCGTACGGCCCCAGCATTTT; CDR3 protein: CASSLERGVTVRPQHF
J gene: TRBJ2-7; D gene: NA; V gene: TRBV7-9; clone size: NA; CDR3 DNA: TGTGCCAGCAGCTTCCCGGGTGACCGCGAGCAGTACTTC; CDR3 protein: CASSFPGDREQYF
J gene: TRBJ2-1; D gene: TRBD1; V gene: TRBV5-4; clone size: few; CDR3 DNA: TGTGCCAGCAGCACCGACAGGGGCAATGAGCAGTTCTTC; CDR3 protein: CASSTDRGNEQFF
J gene: TRBJ2-1; D gene: NA; V gene: TRBV5-4; clone size: NA; CDR3 DNA: TGTGCCAGCAGCTTGGACGCTACGAGTGAGCAGTTCTTC; CDR3 protein: CASSLDATSEQFF
J gene: TRBJ2-7; D gene: TRBD1; V gene: TRBV6-1; clone size: NA; CDR3 DNA: TGTGCCAGCAGCCGACAGGGTGGGGTCCCCTACGAGCAGTACTTC; CDR3 protein: CASSRQGGVPYEQYF
J gene: TRBJ2-2; D gene: TRBD1; V gene: TRBV9; clone size: NA; CDR3 DNA: TGTGCCAGCAGCACGAGGACAGGGACGAACACCGGGGAGCTGTTTTTT; CDR3 protein: CASSTRTGTNTGELFF
J gene: TRBJ2-7; D gene: TRBD2; V gene: TRBV4-2; clone size: NA; CDR3 DNA: TGTGCCAGCAGCCAAGCGGGACTAGACTTCAGCTCCTACGAGCAGTACTTC; CDR3 protein: CASSQAGLDFSSYEQYF
J gene: TRBJ2-5; D gene: TRBD1; V gene: TRBV6-5; clone size: NA; CDR3 DNA: TGTGCCAGCACCAGGACAGGGCTAGAGACCCAGTACTTC; CDR3 protein: CASTRTGLETQYF
J gene: TRBJ1-4; D gene: TRBD1; V gene: TRBV5-3; clone size: NA; CDR3 DNA: TGTGCCAGAAGCTCTAATCGCGTCCCGGGACAGGGTCCTGAAAAACTGTTTTTT; CDR3 protein: CARSSNRVPGQGPEKLFF
J gene: TRBJ2-1; D gene: TRBD2; V gene: TRBV14; clone size: NA; CDR3 DNA: TGTGCCAGCAGCCAGCGGGAGTACGACAATGAGCAGTTCTTC; CDR3 protein: CASSQREYDNEQFF
J gene: TRBJ2-2; D gene: NA; V gene: TRBV19; clone size: NA; CDR3 DNA: TGTGCCAGCAATAACCTCAAATCGAGCACCGGGGAGCTGTTTTTT; CDR3 protein: CASNNLKSSTGELFF
J gene: TRBJ1-1; D gene: NA; V gene: TRBV5-6; clone size: NA; CDR3 DNA: TGTGCCAGCAGCTTGGGGGCGGGAGACACTGAAGCTTTCTTT; CDR3 protein: CASSLGAGDTEAFF
J gene: TRBJ2-2; D gene: NA; V gene: TRBV5-5; clone size: NA; CDR3 DNA: TGTGCCAGCAGCTTCGTCCAGGGCACCGGGGAGCTGTTTTTT; CDR3 protein: CASSFVQGTGELFF
J gene: TRBJ2-3; D gene: TRBD2; V gene: TRBV19; clone size: NA; CDR3 DNA: TGTGCCAGTAGTATAAACCCACTAGCGGGATCGCGGCGTGAGCAGTATTTT; CDR3 protein: CASSINPLAGSRREQYF
J gene: TRBJ2-7; D gene: NA; V gene: TRBV29-1; clone size: NA; CDR3 DNA: TGCAGCGTTGAGGACTATCGATACGAGCAGTACTTC; CDR3 protein: CSVEDYRYEQYF
J gene: TRBJ1-5; D gene: NA; V gene: TRBV19; clone size: few; CDR3 DNA: TGTGCCAGCCAGAGGTCTATTATTGGCAATCAGCCCCAGCATTTT; CDR3 protein: CASQRSIIGNQPQHF
J gene: TRBJ2-1; D gene: TRBD2; V gene: TRBV5-4; clone size: once; CDR3 DNA: TGTGCCAGCAGCTCTGCGGGGCTAGCGGGATATAATGAGCAGTTCTTC; CDR3 protein: CASSSAGLAGYNEQFF
J gene: TRBJ1-3; D gene: NA; V gene: TRBV5-1; clone size: NA; CDR3 DNA: TGCGCCAGCAGCCCGACAGGTGCTGGAAACACCATATATTTT; CDR3 protein: CASSPTGAGNTIYF